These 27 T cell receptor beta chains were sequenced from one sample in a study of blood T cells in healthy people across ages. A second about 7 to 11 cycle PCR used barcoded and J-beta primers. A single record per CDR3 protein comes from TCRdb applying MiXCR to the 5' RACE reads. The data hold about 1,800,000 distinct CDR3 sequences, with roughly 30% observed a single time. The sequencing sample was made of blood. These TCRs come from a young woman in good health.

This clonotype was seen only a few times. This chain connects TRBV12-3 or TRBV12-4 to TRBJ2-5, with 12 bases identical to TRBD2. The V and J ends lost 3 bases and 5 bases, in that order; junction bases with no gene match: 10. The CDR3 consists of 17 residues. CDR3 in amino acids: CASSLVLAGGPGETQYF. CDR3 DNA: TGTGCCAGCAGTTTGGTCCTAGCGGGGGGGCCGGGGGAGACCCAGTACTTC.

DNA of the CDR3: TGTGCCAGCAGCTCAGTAGGTTCAAATGAGCAGTTCTTC. Protein product: CASSSVGSNEQFF. The chain links TRBV7-2 to TRBJ2-1; D gene uncertain. Trimming cost V 4 bases and J 7 bases, with 11 bases left between them. This CDR3 spans 13 amino acids. The germline V gene encodes CDR1 SGHTA and CDR2 FQGNSA.

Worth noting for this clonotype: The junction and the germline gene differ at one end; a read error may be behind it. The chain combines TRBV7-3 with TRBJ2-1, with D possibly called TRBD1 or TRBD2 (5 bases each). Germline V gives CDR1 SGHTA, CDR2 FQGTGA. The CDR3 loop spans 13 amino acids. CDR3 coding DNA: TGTTCCAGCAGCTTAGAGGGGTTCGGTGAGCAGTTCTTC. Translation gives CSSSLEGFGEQFF.

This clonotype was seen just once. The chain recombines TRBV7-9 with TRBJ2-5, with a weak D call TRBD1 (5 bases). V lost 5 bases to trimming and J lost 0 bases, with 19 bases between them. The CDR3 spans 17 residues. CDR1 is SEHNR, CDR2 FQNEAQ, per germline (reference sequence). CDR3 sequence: CASSSDLKAGYQETQYF. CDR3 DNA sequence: TGTGCCAGCAGCAGCGATCTAAAGGCAGGGTACCAAGAGACCCAGTACTTC.

CDR3 nucleotide sequence: TGTGCCAGCTCACCCGGGACAGGGGATTATTTTCGTGGCTACACCTTC. Protein product: CASSPGTGDYFRGYTF. This chain joins TRBV18 and TRBJ1-2; 10 bases align to TRBD1. The CDR3 has 16 residues. The trim removed 3 bases at V and 7 bases at J, leaving 11 bases unmatched. Per germline, CDR1 KGHSH and CDR2 LQKENI.

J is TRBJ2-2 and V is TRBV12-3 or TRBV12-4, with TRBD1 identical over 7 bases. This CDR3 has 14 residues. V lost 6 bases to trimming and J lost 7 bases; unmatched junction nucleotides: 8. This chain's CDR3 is CASSLVTGVGELFF. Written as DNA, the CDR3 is TGTGCCAGCAGCTTGGTCACAGGGGTCGGGGAGCTGTTTTTT.

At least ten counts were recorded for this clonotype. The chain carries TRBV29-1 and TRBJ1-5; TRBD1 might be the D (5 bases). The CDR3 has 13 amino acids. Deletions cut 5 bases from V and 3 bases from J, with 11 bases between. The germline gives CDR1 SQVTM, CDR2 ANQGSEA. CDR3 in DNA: TGCAGCGTTATAGACAGCCTCAATCAGCCCCAGCATTTT. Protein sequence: CSVIDSLNQPQHF.

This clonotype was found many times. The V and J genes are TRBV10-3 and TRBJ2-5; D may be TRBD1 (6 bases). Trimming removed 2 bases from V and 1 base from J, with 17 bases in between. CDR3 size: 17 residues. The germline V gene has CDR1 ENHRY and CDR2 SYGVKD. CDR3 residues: CAISEPSGGASQETQYF. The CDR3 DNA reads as TGTGCCATCAGTGAGCCGTCTGGGGGCGCTTCCCAAGAGACCCAGTACTTC.

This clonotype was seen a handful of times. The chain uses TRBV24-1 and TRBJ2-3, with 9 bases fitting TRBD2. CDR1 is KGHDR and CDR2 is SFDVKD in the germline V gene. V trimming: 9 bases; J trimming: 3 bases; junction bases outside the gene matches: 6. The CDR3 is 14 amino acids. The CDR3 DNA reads TGTGCCACCGGAATAGCGGGAGCGACAGATACGCAGTATTTT. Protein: CATGIAGATDTQYF.

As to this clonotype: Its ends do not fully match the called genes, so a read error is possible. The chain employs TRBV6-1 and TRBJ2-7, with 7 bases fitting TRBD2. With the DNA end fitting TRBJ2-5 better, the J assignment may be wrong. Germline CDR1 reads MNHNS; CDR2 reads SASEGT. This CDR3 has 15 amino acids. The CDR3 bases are TGTGTCAGCAGTGAAGCCGGGACTACTTCCGAGACCCAGTACTTC. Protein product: CVSSEAGTTSETQYF.

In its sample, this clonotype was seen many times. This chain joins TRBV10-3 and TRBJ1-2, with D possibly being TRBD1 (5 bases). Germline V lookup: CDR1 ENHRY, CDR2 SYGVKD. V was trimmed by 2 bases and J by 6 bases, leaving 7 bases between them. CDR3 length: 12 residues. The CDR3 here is CAISEGADGYTF. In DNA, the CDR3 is TGTGCCATCAGTGAGGGGGCGGATGGCTACACCTTC.

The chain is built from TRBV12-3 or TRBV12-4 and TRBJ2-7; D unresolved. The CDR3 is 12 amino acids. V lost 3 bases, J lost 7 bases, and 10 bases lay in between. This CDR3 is CASSLALREQYF. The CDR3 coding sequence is TGTGCCAGCAGTTTGGCACTAAGGGAGCAGTACTTC.

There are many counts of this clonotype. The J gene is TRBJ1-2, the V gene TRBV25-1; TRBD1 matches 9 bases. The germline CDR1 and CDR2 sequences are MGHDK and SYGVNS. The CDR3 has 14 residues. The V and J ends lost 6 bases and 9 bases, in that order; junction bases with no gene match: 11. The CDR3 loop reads CASSPMDRGSSYTF. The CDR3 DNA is TGTGCCAGCAGCCCCATGGACAGGGGAAGTAGCTACACCTTC.

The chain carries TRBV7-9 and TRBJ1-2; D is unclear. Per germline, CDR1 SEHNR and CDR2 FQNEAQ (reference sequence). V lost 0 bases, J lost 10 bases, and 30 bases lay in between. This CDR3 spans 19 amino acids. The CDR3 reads CASSLASFRYTGKEDVYTF. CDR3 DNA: TGTGCCAGCAGCTTAGCGAGTTTCCGGTACACCGGGAAAGAGGATGTCTACACCTTC.

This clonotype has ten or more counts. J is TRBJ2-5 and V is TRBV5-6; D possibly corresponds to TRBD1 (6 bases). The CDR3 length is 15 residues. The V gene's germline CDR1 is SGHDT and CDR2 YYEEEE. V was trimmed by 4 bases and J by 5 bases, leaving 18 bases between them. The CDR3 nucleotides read TGTGCCAGCAGCATTCGGACAGACTGGGGGGAGACCCAGTACTTC. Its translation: CASSIRTDWGETQYF.

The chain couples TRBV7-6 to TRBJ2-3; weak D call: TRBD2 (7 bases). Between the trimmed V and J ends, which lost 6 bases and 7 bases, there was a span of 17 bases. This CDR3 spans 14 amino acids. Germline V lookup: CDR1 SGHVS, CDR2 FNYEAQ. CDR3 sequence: CASSQGGAPNTQYF. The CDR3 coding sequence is TGTGCCAGCAGTCAAGGGGGGGCGCCGAATACGCAGTATTTT.

The CDR3 reads CASSVTGVLNTEAFF. The CDR3 DNA reads TGTGCCAGCAGTGTTACGGGGGTCCTAAACACTGAAGCTTTCTTT. This chain joins TRBV2 and TRBJ1-1, with D possibly TRBD1 on 5 matching bases. The length of the CDR3 is 15 residues. V lost 4 bases and J lost 2, with 14 bases in between. Germline V gene sequence: CDR1 SNHLY, CDR2 FYNNEI.

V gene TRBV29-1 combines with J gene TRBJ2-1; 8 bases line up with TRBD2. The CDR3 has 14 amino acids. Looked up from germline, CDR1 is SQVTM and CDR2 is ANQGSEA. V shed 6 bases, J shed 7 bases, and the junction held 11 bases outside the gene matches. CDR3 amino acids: CSVVSGVAGNEQFF. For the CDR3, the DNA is TGCAGCGTGGTTAGCGGGGTCGCGGGGAATGAGCAGTTCTTC.

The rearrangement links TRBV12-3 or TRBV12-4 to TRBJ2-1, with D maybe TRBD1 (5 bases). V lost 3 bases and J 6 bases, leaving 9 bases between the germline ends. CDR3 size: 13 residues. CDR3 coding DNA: TGTGCCAGCAGTTTCTTCAGGGCCAATGAGCAGTTCTTC. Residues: CASSFFRANEQFF.

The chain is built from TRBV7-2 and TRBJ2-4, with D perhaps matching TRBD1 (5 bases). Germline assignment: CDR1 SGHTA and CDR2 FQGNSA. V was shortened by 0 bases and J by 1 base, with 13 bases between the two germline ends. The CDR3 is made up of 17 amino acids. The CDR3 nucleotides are TGTGCCAGCAGCTTAGCGTCGCAGGGAATGGCCAAAAACATTCAGTACTTC. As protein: CASSLASQGMAKNIQYF. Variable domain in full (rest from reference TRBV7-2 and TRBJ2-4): GAGVSQSPSNKVTEKGKDVELRCDPISGHTALYWYRQSLGQGLEFLIYFQGNSAPDKSGLPSDRFSAERTGGSVSTLTIQRTQQEDSAVYLCASSLASQGMAKNIQYFGAGTRLSVL.

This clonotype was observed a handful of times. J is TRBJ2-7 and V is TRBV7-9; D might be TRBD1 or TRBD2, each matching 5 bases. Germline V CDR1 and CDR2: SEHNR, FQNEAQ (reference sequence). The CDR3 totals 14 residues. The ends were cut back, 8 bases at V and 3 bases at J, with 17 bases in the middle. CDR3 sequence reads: CASSYSGGGYEQYF. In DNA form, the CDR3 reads TGTGCCAGCTCATACTCGGGTGGGGGCTACGAGCAGTACTTC.

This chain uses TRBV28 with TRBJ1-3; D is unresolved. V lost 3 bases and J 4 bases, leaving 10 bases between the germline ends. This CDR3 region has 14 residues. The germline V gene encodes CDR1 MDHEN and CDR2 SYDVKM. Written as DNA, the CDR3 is TGTGCCAGCAGTTTCCGGGGAATCGGAAACACCATATATTTT. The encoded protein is CASSFRGIGNTIYF.

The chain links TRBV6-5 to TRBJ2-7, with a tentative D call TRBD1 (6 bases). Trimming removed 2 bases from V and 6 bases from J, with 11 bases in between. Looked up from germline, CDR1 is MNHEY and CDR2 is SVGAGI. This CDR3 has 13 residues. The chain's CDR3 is CASSYNRDSEQYF. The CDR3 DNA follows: TGTGCCAGCAGTTACAACAGGGATAGCGAGCAGTACTTC.

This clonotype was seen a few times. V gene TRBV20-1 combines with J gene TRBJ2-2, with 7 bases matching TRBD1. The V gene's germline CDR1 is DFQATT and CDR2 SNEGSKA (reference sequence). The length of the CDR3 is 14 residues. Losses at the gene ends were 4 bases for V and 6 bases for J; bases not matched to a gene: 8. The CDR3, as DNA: TGCAGTGCTACGACAGGGTATACGGCCGGGGAGCTGTTTTTT. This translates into CSATTGYTAGELFF.

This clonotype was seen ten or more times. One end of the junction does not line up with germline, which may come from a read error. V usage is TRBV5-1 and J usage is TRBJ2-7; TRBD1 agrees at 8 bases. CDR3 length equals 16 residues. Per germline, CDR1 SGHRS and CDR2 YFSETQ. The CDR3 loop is CASSSLTGQGSYEQYF. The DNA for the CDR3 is TGCGCCAGTAGCTCGCTAACCGGACAGGGTTCCTACGAGCAGTACTTC.

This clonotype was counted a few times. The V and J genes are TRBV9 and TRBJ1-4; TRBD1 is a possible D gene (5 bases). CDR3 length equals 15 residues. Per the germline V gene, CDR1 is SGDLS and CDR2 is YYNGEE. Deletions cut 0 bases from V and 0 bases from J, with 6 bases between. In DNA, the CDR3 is TGTGCCAGCAGCGTAGTGGGGGCAACTAATGAAAAACTGTTTTTT. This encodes CASSVVGATNEKLFF.

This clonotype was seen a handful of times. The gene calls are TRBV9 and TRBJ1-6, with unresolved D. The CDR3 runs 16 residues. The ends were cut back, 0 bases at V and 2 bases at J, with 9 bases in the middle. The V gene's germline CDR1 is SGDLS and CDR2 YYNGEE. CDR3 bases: TGTGCCAGCAGCGTAGCCGAGGGAGCCTATAATTCACCCCTCCACTTT. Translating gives CASSVAEGAYNSPLHF.